This T cell receptor beta chain was documented in a study of T cells in Graves' hyperthyroidism and ophthalmopathy (dated by TCRdb to about 2019). Regarding the complete study: Peripheral blood was collected at initial diagnosis, before any treatment. To identify TCR V-J signatures that set the groups apart, the researchers used a discovery cohort of roughly 100 patients, made up of 40 to 45 with Graves' ophthalmopathy and some 60 with stable Graves' hyperthyroidism. An independent validation cohort of around 19 hyperthyroidism patients and about 16 patients who later progressed to ophthalmopathy tested prospective prediction of ophthalmopathy. The 95 to 100 discovery patients were randomly divided into training and test sets at a 7:3 ratio. In addition, the study compared T-cell repertoires in thyroid tissue and in blood from roughly six Graves' hyperthyroidism patients. Once sampling was done, hyperthyroidism patients were given methimazole at a starting dose of 30 mg daily, whereas ophthalmopathy patients were given high-dose intravenous methylprednisolone. The paper describes TCR Vbeta CDR3 sequencing of about 140 peripheral blood samples, made up of approximately 40 ophthalmopathy patients, 70 to 75 hyperthyroidism patients and 17 progressor patients.

Stable Graves' hyperthyroidism was defined as the absence of progression to ophthalmopathy over 18 months of follow-up. The hyperthyroidism patients were between 18 and 65 years old and newly diagnosed, with a disease duration of less than 2 months. Patients with uncontrolled infections, other autoimmune diseases, pregnancy or lactation were excluded. Diagnoses were established on the basis of clinical symptoms, serum thyroxine and TRAb, thyroid ultrasound, and orbital computed tomography. Ficoll-Paque density gradient centrifugation was used to isolate PBMCs from around 10 ml of fresh peripheral blood. Total RNA was extracted using Trizol reagent, and RNA quality was assessed on an Agilent 2100 Bioanalyzer. General study outcomes and caveats: No statistical method was used to fix the sample size in advance, and group allocation was not hidden from the investigators. Most expanded thyroid clonotypes (frequency above 0.001) were also found in blood, which suggests that blood repertoires may mirror thyroid immune responses. In cross-validation, a model built on a 13 V-J signature told ophthalmopathy apart from stable hyperthyroidism with approximately 91% sensitivity and about 81% specificity, and in testing the same model reached 80%/75%. In validation, progression to ophthalmopathy was predicted by the model with nearly 71% sensitivity and 72% to 85% specificity, a median of 6.5 months before onset.

Amplification of TCR beta CDR3 regions was carried out from RNA transcripts. For the first round of RT-PCR on the TCR CDR3, the HTBI primer set was used together with the Qiagen OneStep RT-PCR kit. Libraries were constructed in a second round of multiplex PCR, after which size selection and purification were performed. Paired-end sequencing of the libraries was performed with 100 bp reads on an Illumina HiSeq2000. The authors' pipeline ran thus. SOAPnuke was used to process the raw data, throwing out any read that contained adapters or uncalled bases, had a mean Phred below 15, or lacked an exact constant-primer or identifier match. High-quality paired reads were merged using COPE v1.2.5, and each unique nucleotide sequence was defined as a clonotype. MiTCR v1.1 was used to align clonotypes to the IMGT TRBV, TRBD and TRBJ reference segments. The analysis was restricted to V-J combinations with a frequency above 0.0001, which together covered 99% to 99.2% of the repertoires. A TCS score was defined as the ratio between F50 (clonal expansion) and ExV (chaos), using BLOSUM62-based TCRdist between CDR3 peptides within each V-J. Welch's t-statistics and random forest reduced roughly 530 V-J features to fewer than 15, which were used in a naive Bayes classifier (R e1071). The public reads were run again by TCRdb, first through fastp at Q25 and then through MiXCR, and only productive beta chains were kept. Rows merge per CDR3 protein into single entries with the most common DNA and genes. TCRdb's processing, not the authors' own work, is the source of the V and J calls. This sample lists around 350,000 distinct CDR3 sequences; about 20% were detected once. The ten largest make up about 3.5% of the sample.

This clonotype has at least ten counts. Its binding antigen is unknown. The record has no base qualities; no much larger clone is one base away. Sequences were obtained from blood. The origin of this receptor is a woman under 30 with Graves' hyperthyroidism.

The encoded CDR3 is CASSDRGGWGEEVQYF. The DNA is TGTGCCAGCAGTGACCGAGGGGGCTGGGGTGAGGAGGTCCAGTACTTC. The chain couples TRBV25-1 to TRBJ2-5; 7 bases in the middle match TRBD1. The junction shows trimming of 3 bases on V and 10 bases on J, and the gene matches do not reach 17 bases of it. The CDR3 sequence holds 16 residues, the cysteine and phenylalanine included. The kept DNA is CDR3 alone, 48 bases in frame from the first base. As encoded in the germline V gene, CDR1 is MGHDK while CDR2 is SYGVNS.